The T cell receptor (beta chain) described here comes from a study of control samples from healthy donors and cancer patients. Germline V lookup: CDR1 SGDLS, CDR2 YYNGEE. There are 17 residues in the CDR3. Losses at the gene ends were 0 bases for V and 1 base for J; bases not matched to a gene: 6. Sequencing was performed with immunoSEQ multiplex PCR; in TCRdb, only in-frame clones are kept and a portion is missing. The data hold around 130,000 clones, with 85% to 95% observed a single time. The source is a man in his late teens or twenties in good health. This chain links TRBV9 with TRBJ2-1; 8 bases match TRBD2. The source material was blood. This chain's CDR3 is CASSVGGSGASYNEQFF. Written as DNA, the CDR3 is TGTGCCAGCAGCGTAGGCGGTAGCGGGGCTTCCTACAATGAGCAGTTCTTC.